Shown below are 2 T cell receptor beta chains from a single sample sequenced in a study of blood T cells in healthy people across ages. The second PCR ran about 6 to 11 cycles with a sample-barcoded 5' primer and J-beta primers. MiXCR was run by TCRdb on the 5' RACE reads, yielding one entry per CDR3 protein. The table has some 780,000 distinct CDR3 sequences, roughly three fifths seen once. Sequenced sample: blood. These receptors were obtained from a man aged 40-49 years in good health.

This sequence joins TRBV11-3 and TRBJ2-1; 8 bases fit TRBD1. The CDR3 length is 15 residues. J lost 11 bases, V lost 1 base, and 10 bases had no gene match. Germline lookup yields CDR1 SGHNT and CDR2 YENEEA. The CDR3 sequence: CASSLGTGPQGKQFF. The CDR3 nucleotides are TGTGCCAGCAGCTTAGGGACAGGGCCCCAAGGAAAGCAGTTCTTC.

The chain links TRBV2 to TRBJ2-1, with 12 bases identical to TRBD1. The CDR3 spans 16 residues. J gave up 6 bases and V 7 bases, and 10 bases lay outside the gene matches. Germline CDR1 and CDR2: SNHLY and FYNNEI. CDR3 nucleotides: TGTGCCAGCATTAGGGAGGGACAGGGGGCTCTCAATGAGCAGTTCTTC. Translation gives CASIREGQGALNEQFF.